The 3 T cell receptor beta chains below were found in one sample sequenced in a study of blood T cell repertoires in COVID-19. Using immunoSEQ multiplex PCR, the repertoire was profiled, and TCRdb retains in-frame clones only, with some absent. The sample consists of about 340,000 clones, around 80% of them appearing once. The material sequenced was peripheral blood. These receptors came from a young man with active or convalescent COVID-19.

The CDR3 nucleotides read TGCAGTGCTAGTGTCGGGGGATCTGGGGCGAATGAGCAGTTCTTC. Protein: CSASVGGSGANEQFF. The J gene is TRBJ2-1, the V gene TRBV20-1, with D maybe TRBD2 (6 bases). Trimming took off 3 bases at V and 7 bases at J, with 19 bases between the two ends. There are 15 residues in the CDR3. Germline CDR1 is DFQATT and CDR2 is SNEGSKA (reference sequence).

The chain couples TRBV19 to TRBJ1-2; 11 bases line up with TRBD1. Germline CDR1 reads LNHDA; CDR2 reads SQIVND (reference sequence). The CDR3 extends over 15 amino acids. V lost 7 bases and J lost 5; bases outside the gene matches: 9. CDR3 nucleotide sequence: TGTGCCAGTAAAGCGGGACAGGGGGAAGTATATGGCTACACCTTC. It is translated as CASKAGQGEVYGYTF. Filled out from reference TRBV19 and TRBJ1-2, the complete variable domain reads DGGITQSPKYLFRKEGQNVTLSCEQNLNHDAMYWYRQDPGQGLRLIYYSQIVNDFQKGDIAEGYSVSREKKESFPLTVTSAQKNPTAFYLCASKAGQGEVYGYTFGSGTRLTVV.

The chain joins TRBV18 to TRBJ2-5, with D unclear. The germline V gene encodes CDR1 KGHSH and CDR2 LQKENI. This CDR3 is 13 amino acids long. V was clipped by 4 bases and J by 2 bases, with 8 bases between them. The CDR3 bases are TGTGCCAGCTCACGGGCTATGCAAGAGACCCAGTACTTC. This translates into CASSRAMQETQYF. Looking up the rest from reference TRBV18 and TRBJ2-5 gives the full variable domain: NAGVMQNPRHLVRRRGQEARLRCSPMKGHSHVYWYRQLPEEGLKFMVYLQKENIIDESGMPKERFSAEFPKEGPSILRIQQVVRGDSAAYFCASSRAMQETQYFGPGTRLLVL.